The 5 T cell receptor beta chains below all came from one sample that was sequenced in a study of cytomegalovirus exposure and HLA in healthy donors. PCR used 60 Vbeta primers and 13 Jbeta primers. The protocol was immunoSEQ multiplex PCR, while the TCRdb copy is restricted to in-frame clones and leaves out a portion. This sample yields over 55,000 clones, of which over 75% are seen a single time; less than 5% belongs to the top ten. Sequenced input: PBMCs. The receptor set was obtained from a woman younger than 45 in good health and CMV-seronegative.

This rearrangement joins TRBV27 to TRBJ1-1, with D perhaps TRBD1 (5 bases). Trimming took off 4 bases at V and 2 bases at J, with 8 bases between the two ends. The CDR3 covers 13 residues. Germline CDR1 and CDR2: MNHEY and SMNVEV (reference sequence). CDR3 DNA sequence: TGTGCCAGCAGTTGGGGGGTAAACACTGAAGCTTTCTTT. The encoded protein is CASSWGVNTEAFF.

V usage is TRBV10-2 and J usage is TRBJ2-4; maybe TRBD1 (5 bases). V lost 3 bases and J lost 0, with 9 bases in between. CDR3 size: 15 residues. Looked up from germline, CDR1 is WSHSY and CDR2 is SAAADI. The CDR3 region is CASSDTGLAKNIQYF. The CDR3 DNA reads TGCGCCAGCAGTGATACAGGTTTAGCCAAAAACATTCAGTACTTC.

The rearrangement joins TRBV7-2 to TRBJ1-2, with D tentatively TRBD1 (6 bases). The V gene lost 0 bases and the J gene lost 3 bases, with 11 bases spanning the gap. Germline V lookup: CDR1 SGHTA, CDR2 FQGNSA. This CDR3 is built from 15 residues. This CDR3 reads CASSLAGAGDYGYTF. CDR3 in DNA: TGTGCCAGCAGCTTAGCGGGTGCAGGGGACTATGGCTACACCTTC.

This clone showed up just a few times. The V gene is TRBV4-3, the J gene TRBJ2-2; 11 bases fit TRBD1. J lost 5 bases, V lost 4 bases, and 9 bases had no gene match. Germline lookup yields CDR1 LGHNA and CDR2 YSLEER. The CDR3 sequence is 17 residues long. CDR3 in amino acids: CASSLGQGASRTGELFF. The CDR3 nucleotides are TGCGCCAGCAGCCTCGGACAGGGGGCTTCTAGGACCGGGGAGCTGTTTTTT.

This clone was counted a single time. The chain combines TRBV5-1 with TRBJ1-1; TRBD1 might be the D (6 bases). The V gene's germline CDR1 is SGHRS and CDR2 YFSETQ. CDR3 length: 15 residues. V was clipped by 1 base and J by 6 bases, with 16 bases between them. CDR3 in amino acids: CASSLSNRAAAEAFF. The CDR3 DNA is TGCGCCAGCAGCTTGTCTAACAGGGCGGCGGCTGAAGCTTTCTTT.